The 24 T cell receptor beta chains in this list originate from one sample, sequenced in a study of blood T cell repertoires in COVID-19. Method: immunoSEQ multiplex PCR; TCRdb's copy keeps in-frame clones and lacks some. The sample shows 43,000 or so clones, less than 90% of them seen only once. The sample was peripheral blood. These receptors originate from a man between 60 and 75 years old with active COVID-19.

This chain uses TRBV19 with TRBJ2-7, with 10 bases lining up with TRBD2. Unmatched junction bases numbered 9, after V lost 5 bases and J lost 2 bases. This CDR3 is built from 16 residues. Germline V CDR1 and CDR2: LNHDA, SQIVND (reference sequence). For the CDR3, the DNA is TGTGCCAGTAGTCCCTCTCCCGGGACTAGCGCCTACGAGCAGTACTTC. Protein sequence: CASSPSPGTSAYEQYF.

This clone was found a few times. The CDR3 bases are TGCGCCAGCAGTCAATCATGGAGGGGGCGAAATTCACCCCTCCACTTT. It translates to CASSQSWRGRNSPLHF. The chain is built from TRBV23-1 and TRBJ1-6; 7 bases map to TRBD1. TRBV23-1 is noted as an ORF with a role that remains uncertain. The CDR3 has 16 residues. The trim removed 0 bases at V and 7 bases at J, leaving 6 bases unmatched.

The V gene is TRBV19, the J gene TRBJ2-2; 9 bases fit TRBD1. Germline values: CDR1 LNHDA, CDR2 SQIVND (reference sequence). The CDR3 length is 16 residues. Trimming cost V 7 bases and J 5 bases; bases outside gene matches: 11. The chain's CDR3 is CASNSGQGMGTGELFF. In nucleotides, the CDR3 is TGTGCCAGTAACTCCGGACAGGGGATGGGAACCGGGGAGCTGTTTTTT.

The CDR3 DNA is TGTGCCAGCGGCTCCGGGACAGGACTTCGTAACTACGAGCAGTACTTC. It specifies CASGSGTGLRNYEQYF. The chain links TRBV6-6 to TRBJ2-7, with 8 bases identical to TRBD1. V dropped 8 bases and J dropped 3; count of bases not matched to a gene: 15. Germline loops: CDR1 MNHNY, CDR2 SVGAGI (reference sequence). The CDR3 loop spans 16 amino acids.

The J gene is TRBJ2-3, the V gene TRBV5-5; 7 bases line up with TRBD2. V was pared by 4 bases and J by 2 bases, with 10 bases of the junction left unmatched. CDR3 length: 16 amino acids. Looked up from germline, CDR1 is SGHKS and CDR2 is YYEKEE (reference sequence). CDR3 protein: CASSPSGNRNTDTQYF. The CDR3 DNA is TGTGCCAGCAGCCCCAGCGGGAATCGGAACACAGATACGCAGTATTTT.

The DNA of the CDR3 is TGTGCCAGCAGCTTACTTCACCAAACTAGCGGGGGGCTAGATACGCAGTATTTT. Residues: CASSLLHQTSGGLDTQYF. The V call is TRBV11-2, the J call TRBJ2-3, with 12 nucleotides matching TRBD2. Trimming took 2 bases from V and 5 from J; bases not matched to a gene: 11. CDR3 length equals 18 residues. CDR1 and CDR2 (germline): SGHAT, FQNNGV.

This clone was picked up one time. The sample has other DNA sequences that encode this CDR3 too. The J gene is TRBJ2-7, the V gene TRBV5-1; 10 bases line up with TRBD1. This CDR3 is built from 19 residues. Germline CDR1 and CDR2: SGHRS and YFSETQ. V gave up 0 bases and J gave up 6 bases; unmatched junction bases: 18. The CDR3 nucleotides are TGCGCCAGCAGCTTGGCGGGACAGGGGCTGGGGGTTGATTTAGGCGAGCAGTACTTC. Its translation is CASSLAGQGLGVDLGEQYF.

This rearrangement joins TRBV19 to TRBJ2-7; the match to TRBD1 covers 10 bases. The ends lost 5 bases at V and 0 bases at J; junction bases unmatched: 4. This CDR3 region has 15 residues. Germline values: CDR1 LNHDA, CDR2 SQIVND (reference sequence). Here the CDR3 DNA reads TGTGCCAGTAGTGGCCGGACAGGGGGCTCCTACGAGCAGTACTTC. Encoded protein: CASSGRTGGSYEQYF. The full variable domain, with the rest looked up from reference TRBV19 and TRBJ2-7, is DGGITQSPKYLFRKEGQNVTLSCEQNLNHDAMYWYRQDPGQGLRLIYYSQIVNDFQKGDIAEGYSVSREKKESFPLTVTSAQKNPTAFYLCASSGRTGGSYEQYFGPGTRLTVT.

V usage is TRBV11-2 and J usage is TRBJ2-4; 7 bases agree with TRBD1. The V segment lost 0 bases and the J segment 6 bases; nucleotides outside the gene matches: 11. Germline CDR1 SGHAT, CDR2 FQNNGV. The CDR3 runs to 17 residues. The CDR3 reads CASSLERGPGQLNIQYF. The CDR3 DNA reads as TGTGCCAGCAGCTTAGAGAGGGGACCGGGACAGCTAAACATTCAGTACTTC.

CDR3 DNA sequence: TGTGCCAGCAGCGCTAGACAGGGGGCCTACAATGAGCAGTTCTTC. Residues: CASSARQGAYNEQFF. This chain joins TRBV9 and TRBJ2-1, with 9 bases that match TRBD1. Germline V gene lookup returns CDR1 SGDLS and CDR2 YYNGEE. J was trimmed by 2 bases and V by 3 bases; bases with no gene match: 3. This CDR3 has 15 amino acids.

The V gene is TRBV5-1, the J gene TRBJ1-4; D may be TRBD1 (6 bases). CDR1 is SGHRS, CDR2 YFSETQ, per germline. The CDR3 is 15 amino acids. Trimming took 0 bases from V and 6 from J, leaving 12 bases between them. The CDR3 here is CASSLEWGLDEKLFF. As DNA, the CDR3 is TGCGCCAGCAGCTTGGAGTGGGGGCTTGATGAAAAACTGTTTTTT.

V gene TRBV6-5 combines with J gene TRBJ2-1; 7 bases agree with TRBD2. J was trimmed by 6 bases and V by 2 bases; bases with no gene match: 7. The CDR3 totals 15 residues. Germline CDR1 is MNHEY and CDR2 is SVGAGI. For the CDR3, the DNA is TGTGCCAGCAGTTACGCGGGAGCCAGACCCAATGAGCAGTTCTTC. As protein: CASSYAGARPNEQFF.

This clone was observed once. The CDR3 loop reads CASSSGQQETQYF. The DNA of the CDR3 is TGTGCCAGCAGTTCCGGACAGCAAGAGACCCAGTACTTC. The V and J genes are TRBV28 and TRBJ2-5, with a tentative D call TRBD1 (6 bases). Germline V lookup: CDR1 MDHEN, CDR2 SYDVKM. CDR3 length: 13 amino acids. The ends were cut back, 4 bases at V and 2 bases at J, with 8 bases in the middle. The full variable domain, rest sourced from reference TRBV28 and TRBJ2-5, is DVKVTQSSRYLVKRTGEKVFLECVQDMDHENMFWYRQDPGLGLRLIYFSYDVKMKEKGDIPEGYSVSREKKERFSLILESASTNQTSMYLCASSSGQQETQYFGPGTRLLVL.

The rearrangement links TRBV4-3 to TRBJ1-1, with a tentative D call TRBD1 (6 bases). CDR1 and CDR2 (germline): LGHNA, YSLEER. The CDR3 is made up of 17 amino acids. The V gene lost 1 base and the J gene lost 0 bases, with 15 bases spanning the gap. The CDR3 region is CASSQGIQGGMNTEAFF. The CDR3 DNA follows: TGCGCCAGCAGCCAAGGGATACAGGGTGGGATGAACACTGAAGCTTTCTTT.

The chain couples TRBV5-1 to TRBJ2-1; 14 bases fit TRBD2. This CDR3 has 20 residues. J lost 7 bases, V lost 3 bases, and 18 bases had no gene match. The germline V gene has CDR1 SGHRS and CDR2 YFSETQ. The CDR3 DNA is TGCGCCAGCAGCTCCTCCGGGACTAGCGGGAGTTTGGGAAGGATGAATGAGCAGTTCTTC. It yields the protein CASSSSGTSGSLGRMNEQFF.

The sample holds a few counts of this clone. The V gene is TRBV27, the J gene TRBJ1-1, with 11 bases fitting TRBD1. Germline loops: CDR1 MNHEY, CDR2 SMNVEV (reference sequence). The CDR3 consists of 13 residues. Trimming cost V 5 bases and J 11 bases; bases outside gene matches: 7. CDR3 region: CASSPWTGGWAFF. CDR3 DNA: TGTGCCAGCAGTCCTTGGACAGGGGGCTGGGCTTTCTTT.

The rearrangement uses TRBV6-4 and TRBJ1-5; TRBD1 is a possible D gene (5 bases). CDR3 size: 13 residues. Germline CDR1 reads MRHNA; CDR2 reads SNTAGT. V lost 3 bases, J lost 6 bases, and 9 bases lay in between. CDR3 protein: CASSEQTVQPQHF. CDR3 in DNA: TGTGCCAGCAGTGAGCAGACAGTTCAGCCCCAGCATTTT.

This chain connects TRBV29-1 to TRBJ1-1, with a tentative D call TRBD1 (5 bases). CDR1 is SQVTM and CDR2 is ANQGSEA in the germline V gene. CDR3 size: 13 residues. V was pared by 5 bases and J by 3 bases, with 13 bases between. CDR3: CSVSDGGYTEAFF. The CDR3 DNA reads as TGCAGCGTTTCCGACGGGGGGTACACTGAAGCTTTCTTT.

V gene TRBV27 combines with J gene TRBJ2-2; D may be TRBD2 (6 bases). CDR1 and CDR2 from the germline V gene are MNHEY and SMNVEV (reference sequence). Trimming cost V 5 bases and J 3 bases, with 10 bases left between them. The CDR3 length is 14 residues. For the CDR3, the DNA is TGTGCCAGCAGTACTGGGACTGACACCGGGGAGCTGTTTTTT. This sequence encodes CASSTGTDTGELFF.

The rearrangement links TRBV15 to TRBJ2-7; possibly TRBD2 for D (6 bases). Germline V gene data show CDR1 as LNHNV and CDR2 as YYDKDF (reference sequence). The CDR3 has 15 amino acids. Trimming shortened V by 0 bases and J by 0 bases, and 9 bases separated the two germline ends. This CDR3 is CATSRDRGSSYEQYF. In DNA form, the CDR3 reads TGTGCCACCAGCAGAGATCGGGGGTCCTCCTACGAGCAGTACTTC.

This clone is a singleton in its sample. The genes are TRBV2 and TRBJ2-3, with 11 positions matching TRBD1. This CDR3 is 14 amino acids long. Germline CDR1 and CDR2: SNHLY and FYNNEI. V was pared by 5 bases and J by 5 bases, with 3 bases of the junction left unmatched. The CDR3 loop reads CASSPDRGQDTQYF. DNA of the CDR3: TGTGCCAGCAGTCCGGACAGGGGGCAAGATACGCAGTATTTT.

The chain uses TRBV6-5 and TRBJ2-5; TRBD2 matches at 9 bases. CDR3 size: 14 residues. CDR1 and CDR2 from the germline V gene are MNHEY and SVGAGI. Losses at the gene ends were 5 bases for V and 3 bases for J; bases not matched to a gene: 4. The CDR3 loop is CASSRRLAEETQYF. In DNA, the CDR3 is TGTGCCAGCAGTCGTCGACTAGCGGAAGAGACCCAGTACTTC.

The CDR3 DNA sequence: TGTGCCAGCAGCGGTCGTAGACTCACTAACTATGGCTACACCTTC. Translation gives CASSGRRLTNYGYTF. The V and J genes are TRBV5-6 and TRBJ1-2; D uncertain. This CDR3 region has 15 residues. The V gene's germline CDR1 is SGHDT and CDR2 YYEEEE. V shed 4 bases and J shed 0 bases, with 13 bases lying between them.

This chain connects TRBV14 to TRBJ2-7; a possible D gene is TRBD2 (5 bases). The germline V gene encodes CDR1 SGHDN and CDR2 FVKESK. CDR3 length equals 14 residues. V was shortened by 1 base and J by 2 bases, with 9 bases between the two germline ends. The CDR3 bases are TGTGCCAGCAGCCAAGTGCGGGTACCCTACGAGCAGTACTTC. It yields the protein CASSQVRVPYEQYF.